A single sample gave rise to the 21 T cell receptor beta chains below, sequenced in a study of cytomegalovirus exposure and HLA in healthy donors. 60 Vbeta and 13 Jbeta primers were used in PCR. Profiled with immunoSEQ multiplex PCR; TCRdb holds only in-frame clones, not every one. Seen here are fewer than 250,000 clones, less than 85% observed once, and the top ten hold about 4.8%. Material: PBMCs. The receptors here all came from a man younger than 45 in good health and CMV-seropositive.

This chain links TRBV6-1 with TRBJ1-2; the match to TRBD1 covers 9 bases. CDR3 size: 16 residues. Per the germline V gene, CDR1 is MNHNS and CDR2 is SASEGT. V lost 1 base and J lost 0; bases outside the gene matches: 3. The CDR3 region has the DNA TGTGCCAGCAGTGAAGTCTGGACAGGGGCTAACTATGGCTACACCTTC. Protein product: CASSEVWTGANYGYTF.

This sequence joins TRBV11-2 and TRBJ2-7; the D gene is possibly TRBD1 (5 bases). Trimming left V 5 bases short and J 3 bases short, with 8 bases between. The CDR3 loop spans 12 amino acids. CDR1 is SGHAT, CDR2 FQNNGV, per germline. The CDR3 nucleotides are TGTGCCAGCAGCGAGGACAACTACGAGCAGTACTTC. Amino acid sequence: CASSEDNYEQYF. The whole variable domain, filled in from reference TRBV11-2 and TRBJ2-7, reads EAGVAQSPRYKIIEKRQSVAFWCNPISGHATLYWYQQILGQGPKLLIQFQNNGVVDDSQLPKDRFSAERLKGVDSTLKIQPAKLEDSAVYLCASSEDNYEQYFGPGTRLTVT.

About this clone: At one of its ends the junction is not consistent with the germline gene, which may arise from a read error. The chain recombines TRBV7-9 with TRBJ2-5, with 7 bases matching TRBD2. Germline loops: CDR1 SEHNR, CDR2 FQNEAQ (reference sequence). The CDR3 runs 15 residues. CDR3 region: CSSSLRNTGGETQYF. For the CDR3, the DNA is TGTTCCAGCAGCCTTCGCAACACGGGGGGTGAGACCCAGTACTTC. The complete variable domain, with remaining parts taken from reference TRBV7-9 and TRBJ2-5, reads DTGVSQNPRHKITKRGQNVTFRCDPISEHNRLYWYRQTLGQGPEFLTYFQNEAQLEKSRLLSDRFSAERPKGSFSTLEIQRTEQGDSAMYLCSSSLRNTGGETQYFGPGTRLLVL.

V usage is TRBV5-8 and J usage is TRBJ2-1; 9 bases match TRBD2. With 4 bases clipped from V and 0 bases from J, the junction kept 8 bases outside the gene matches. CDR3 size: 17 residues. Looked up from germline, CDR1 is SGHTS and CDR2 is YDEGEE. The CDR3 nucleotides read TGTGCCAGCAGCCCGGATCTAGCGGGGAGCTCCTACAATGAGCAGTTCTTC. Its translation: CASSPDLAGSSYNEQFF. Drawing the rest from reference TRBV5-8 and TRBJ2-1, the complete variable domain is EAGVTQSPTHLIKTRGQQATLRCSPISGHTSVYWYQQALGLGLQFLLWYDEGEERNRGNFPPRFSGRQFPNYSSELNVNALELEDSALYLCASSPDLAGSSYNEQFFGPGTRLTVL.

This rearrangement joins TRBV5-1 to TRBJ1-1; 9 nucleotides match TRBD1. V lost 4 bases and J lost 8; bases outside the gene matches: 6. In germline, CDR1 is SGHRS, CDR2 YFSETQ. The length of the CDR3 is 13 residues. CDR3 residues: CASSLPGQGEAFF. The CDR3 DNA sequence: TGCGCCAGCAGCCTCCCGGGACAGGGAGAAGCTTTCTTT.

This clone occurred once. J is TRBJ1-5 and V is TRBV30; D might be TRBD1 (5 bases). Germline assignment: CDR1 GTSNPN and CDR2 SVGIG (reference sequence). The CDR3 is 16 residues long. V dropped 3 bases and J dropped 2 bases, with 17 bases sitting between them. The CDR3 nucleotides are TGTGCCTGGAGCGGACGGGAGGCGGGGGGCAATCAGCCCCAGCATTTT. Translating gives CAWSGREAGGNQPQHF.

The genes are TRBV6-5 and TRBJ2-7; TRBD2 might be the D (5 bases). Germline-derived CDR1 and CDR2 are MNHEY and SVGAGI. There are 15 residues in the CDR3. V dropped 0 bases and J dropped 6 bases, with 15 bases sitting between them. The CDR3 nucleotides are TGTGCCAGCAGTTACTCCCCCAGCCACCGGGGCGAGCAGTACTTC. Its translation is CASSYSPSHRGEQYF.

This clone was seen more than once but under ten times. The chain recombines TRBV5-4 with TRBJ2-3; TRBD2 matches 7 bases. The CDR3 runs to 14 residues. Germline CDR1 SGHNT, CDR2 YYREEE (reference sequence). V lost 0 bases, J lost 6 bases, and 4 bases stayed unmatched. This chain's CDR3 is CASSLEASGDTQYF. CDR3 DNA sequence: TGTGCCAGCAGCTTGGAAGCTAGCGGTGATACGCAGTATTTT.

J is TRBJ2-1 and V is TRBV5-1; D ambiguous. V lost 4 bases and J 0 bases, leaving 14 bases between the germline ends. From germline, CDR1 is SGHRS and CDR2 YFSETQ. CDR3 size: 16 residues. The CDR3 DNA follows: TGCGCCAGCAGCCTCCAGACTGGTTCCTCCTACAATGAGCAGTTCTTC. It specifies CASSLQTGSSYNEQFF.

Here the CDR3 DNA reads TGTGCCAGCAGTGAAATTTCATGGGCAACGGACTACAATGAGCAGTTCTTC. Protein: CASSEISWATDYNEQFF. The V and J genes are TRBV6-1 and TRBJ2-1, with D uncertain. Germline assignment: CDR1 MNHNS and CDR2 SASEGT. V lost 2 bases, J lost 3 bases, and 17 bases lay in between. The CDR3 sequence is 17 residues long.

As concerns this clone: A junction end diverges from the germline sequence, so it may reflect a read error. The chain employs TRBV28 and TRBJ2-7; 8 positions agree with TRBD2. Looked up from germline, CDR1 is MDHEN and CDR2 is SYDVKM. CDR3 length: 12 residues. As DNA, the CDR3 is TGTGCCAGCAGCCAGAGGACTAGCCAGGAGGACTTC. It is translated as CASSQRTSQEDF.

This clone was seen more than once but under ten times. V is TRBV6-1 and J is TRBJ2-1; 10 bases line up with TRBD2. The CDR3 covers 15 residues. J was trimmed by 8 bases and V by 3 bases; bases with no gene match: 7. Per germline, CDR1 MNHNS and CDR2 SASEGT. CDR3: CASSDTPSGSDEQFF. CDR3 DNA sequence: TGTGCCAGCAGTGACACCCCTAGCGGGAGTGATGAGCAGTTCTTC.

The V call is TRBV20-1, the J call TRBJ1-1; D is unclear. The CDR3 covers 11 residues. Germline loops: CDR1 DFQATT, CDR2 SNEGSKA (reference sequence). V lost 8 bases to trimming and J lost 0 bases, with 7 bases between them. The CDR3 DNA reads TGCAGTTCTGAGTTGAACACTGAAGCTTTCTTT. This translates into CSSELNTEAFF.

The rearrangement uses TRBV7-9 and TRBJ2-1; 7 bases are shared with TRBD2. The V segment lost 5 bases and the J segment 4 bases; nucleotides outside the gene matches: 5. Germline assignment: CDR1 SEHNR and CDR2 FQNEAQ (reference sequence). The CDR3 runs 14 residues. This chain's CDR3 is CASSLTSDYNEQFF. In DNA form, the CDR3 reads TGTGCCAGCAGCCTTACTAGCGATTACAATGAGCAGTTCTTC. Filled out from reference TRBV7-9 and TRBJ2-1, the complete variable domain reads DTGVSQNPRHKITKRGQNVTFRCDPISEHNRLYWYRQTLGQGPEFLTYFQNEAQLEKSRLLSDRFSAERPKGSFSTLEIQRTEQGDSAMYLCASSLTSDYNEQFFGPGTRLTVL.

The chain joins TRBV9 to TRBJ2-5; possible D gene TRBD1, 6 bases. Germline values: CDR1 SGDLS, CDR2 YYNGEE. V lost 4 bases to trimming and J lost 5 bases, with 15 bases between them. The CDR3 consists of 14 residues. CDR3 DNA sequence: TGTGCCAGCAGCCCCCCAGGGGCGAGTGAGACCCAGTACTTC. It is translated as CASSPPGASETQYF.

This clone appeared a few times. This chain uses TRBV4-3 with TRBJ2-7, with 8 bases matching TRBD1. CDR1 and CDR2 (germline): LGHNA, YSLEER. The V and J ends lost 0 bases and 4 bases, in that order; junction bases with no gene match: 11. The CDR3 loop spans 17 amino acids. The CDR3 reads CASSQEAKDRVPYEQYF. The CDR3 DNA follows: TGCGCCAGCAGCCAAGAGGCTAAGGACAGGGTGCCTTACGAGCAGTACTTC.

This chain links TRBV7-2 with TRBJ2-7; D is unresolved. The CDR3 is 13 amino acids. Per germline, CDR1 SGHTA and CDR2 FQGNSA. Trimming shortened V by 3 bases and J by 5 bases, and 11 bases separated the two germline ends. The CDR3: CASSFSPENEQYF. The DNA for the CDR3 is TGTGCCAGCAGCTTTAGCCCGGAGAACGAGCAGTACTTC.

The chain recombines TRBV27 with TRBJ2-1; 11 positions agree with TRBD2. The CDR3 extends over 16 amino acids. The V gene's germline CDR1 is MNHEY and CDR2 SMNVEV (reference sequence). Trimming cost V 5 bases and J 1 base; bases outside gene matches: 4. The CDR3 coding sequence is TGTGCCAGCAGTGCACTAGCGGGAGAATCCTACAATGAGCAGTTCTTC. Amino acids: CASSALAGESYNEQFF.

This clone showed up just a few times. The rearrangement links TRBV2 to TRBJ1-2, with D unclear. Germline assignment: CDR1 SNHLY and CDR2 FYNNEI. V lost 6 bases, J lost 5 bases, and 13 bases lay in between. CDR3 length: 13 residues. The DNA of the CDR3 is TGTGCCAGCAGCCCGGAGGAACATTATGGCTACACCTTC. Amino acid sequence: CASSPEEHYGYTF.

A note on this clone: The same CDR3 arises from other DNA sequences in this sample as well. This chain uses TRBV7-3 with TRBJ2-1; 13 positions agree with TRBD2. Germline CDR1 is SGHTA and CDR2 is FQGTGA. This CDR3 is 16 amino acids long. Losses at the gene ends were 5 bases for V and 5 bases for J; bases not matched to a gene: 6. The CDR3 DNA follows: TGTGCCAGCAGCCCAACCGGGACTAGCGGGAACAATGAGCAGTTCTTC. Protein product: CASSPTGTSGNNEQFF.

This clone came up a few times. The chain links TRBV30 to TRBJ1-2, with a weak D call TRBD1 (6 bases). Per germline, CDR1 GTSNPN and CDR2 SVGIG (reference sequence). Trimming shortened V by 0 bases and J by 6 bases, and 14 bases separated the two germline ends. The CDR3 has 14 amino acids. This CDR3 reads CAWSVQAGVHGYTF. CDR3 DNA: TGTGCCTGGAGTGTACAGGCAGGGGTCCATGGCTACACCTTC.